This entry lists 17 T cell receptor beta chains sequenced from one sample in a study of blood T cell repertoires in COVID-19. Clones were sequenced by immunoSEQ multiplex PCR, and TCRdb holds only the in-frame ones, with some missing. This table has about 180,000 clones, approximately 88% appearing once. Sequenced input: peripheral blood. These receptors were obtained from a woman aged 25 to 39 with acute or convalescent COVID-19.

J is TRBJ2-3 and V is TRBV2, with D perhaps matching TRBD1 (5 bases). Trimming cost V 4 bases and J 5 bases, with 10 bases left between them. This CDR3 spans 13 amino acids. Looked up from germline, CDR1 is SNHLY and CDR2 is FYNNEI. The CDR3 here is CASSADQGDTQYF. CDR3 DNA sequence: TGTGCCAGCAGTGCCGACCAGGGAGATACGCAGTATTTT.

V gene TRBV11-1 combines with J gene TRBJ2-2, with a weak D call TRBD2 (6 bases). The CDR3 has 12 residues. Germline V gives CDR1 SGHAT, CDR2 FQDESV (reference sequence). V lost 4 bases, J lost 8 bases, and 8 bases lay in between. In DNA, the CDR3 is TGTGCCAGCAGCTACGCGGGGGGGGAGCTGTTTTTT. Encoded protein: CASSYAGGELFF.

Details on this clone: This CDR3 fails to terminate in the conserved phenylalanine or tryptophan, so it likely reflects a read error. The limits of the CDR3 on the DNA are not certain, so only TCRdb's listed CDR3 is given. The chain couples TRBV9 to TRBJ1-5; TRBD1, as called in the table, went unchecked against the DNA. The CDR3 length is 10 residues, termini included. The germline V gene has CDR1 SGDLS and CDR2 YYNGEE. The chain's CDR3 is CASSVVPDSL.

The V call is TRBV27, the J call TRBJ1-1; D not resolved. CDR1 MNHEY and CDR2 SMNVEV come from the germline V gene (reference sequence). The CDR3 consists of 13 residues. The V end lost 2 bases, the J end lost 1 base, and 5 bases lay between the germline ends. CDR3 in DNA: TGTGCCAGCAGTTTAGGGCGGAACACTGAAGCTTTCTTT. It encodes CASSLGRNTEAFF.

The chain has TRBV19 and TRBJ2-1; 7 bases align to TRBD2. The V and J ends lost 8 bases and 1 base, in that order; junction bases with no gene match: 8. Per the germline V gene, CDR1 is LNHDA and CDR2 is SQIVND (reference sequence). The CDR3 sequence is 15 residues long. The CDR3 nucleotides read TGTGCCAGTTCAGCCGGGACTACTTCCTACAATGAGCAGTTCTTC. Its translation: CASSAGTTSYNEQFF. Full variable domain (remainder filled in from reference TRBV19 and TRBJ2-1): DGGITQSPKYLFRKEGQNVTLSCEQNLNHDAMYWYRQDPGQGLRLIYYSQIVNDFQKGDIAEGYSVSREKKESFPLTVTSAQKNPTAFYLCASSAGTTSYNEQFFGPGTRLTVL.

This clone showed up just once. The gene calls are TRBV11-3 and TRBJ1-6; maybe TRBD1 (5 bases). Trimming took off 5 bases at V and 4 bases at J, with 12 bases between the two ends. Germline CDR1 is SGHNT and CDR2 is YENEEA. This CDR3 is 15 amino acids long. CDR3 residues: CASSLYGHYNSPLHF. The CDR3 bases are TGTGCCAGCAGCCTCTATGGACATTATAATTCACCCCTCCACTTT.

V usage is TRBV28 and J usage is TRBJ1-1; D not certain. Trimming pared 6 bases from V and 1 base from J, leaving 9 bases between. Germline lookup yields CDR1 MDHEN and CDR2 SYDVKM. The CDR3 length is 13 residues. CDR3 in amino acids: CASSTNGNTEAFF. CDR3 in DNA: TGTGCCAGCAGCACTAACGGGAACACTGAAGCTTTCTTT.

The chain recombines TRBV29-1 with TRBJ1-5; 8 nucleotides agree with TRBD1. The V segment lost 7 bases and the J segment 4 bases; nucleotides outside the gene matches: 12. CDR1 and CDR2 (germline): SQVTM, ANQGSEA. The CDR3 sequence is 15 residues long. The CDR3 nucleotides read TGCAGCGCCCCGGGACAGGAGGTCAAGAATCAGCCCCAGCATTTT. Translating it yields CSAPGQEVKNQPQHF.

The chain has TRBV29-1 and TRBJ2-3; the match to TRBD2 covers 8 bases. CDR3 length equals 16 residues. In germline, CDR1 is SQVTM, CDR2 ANQGSEA. After removal of 4 bases from V and 2 bases from J, the junction contained 11 bases not matched to a gene. This chain's CDR3 is CSVGGTAGGITDTQYF. Written as DNA, the CDR3 is TGCAGCGTTGGGGGGACGGCGGGAGGCATCACAGATACGCAGTATTTT.

This clone is a singleton in its sample. This chain uses TRBV6-5 with TRBJ2-3; 7 bases map to TRBD1. Trimming removed 7 bases from V and 1 base from J; junction bases left unmatched: 8. The V gene's germline CDR1 is MNHEY and CDR2 SVGAGI. CDR3 length: 15 residues. In DNA form, the CDR3 reads TGTGCCAGCATCCGACAGGGAACTGGCACAGATACGCAGTATTTT. As protein: CASIRQGTGTDTQYF.

The rearrangement uses TRBV7-8 and TRBJ2-3; D gene ambiguous. Germline-derived CDR1 and CDR2 are SGHVS and FQNEAQ. Trimming shortened V by 5 bases and J by 5 bases, and 8 bases separated the two germline ends. CDR3 length: 12 residues. The CDR3 DNA is TGTGCCAGCAGCCGCTACGGAGATACGCAGTATTTT. Translating gives CASSRYGDTQYF.

The chain uses TRBV2 and TRBJ2-7; 7 bases agree with TRBD2. V trimming: 7 bases; J trimming: 2 bases; junction bases outside the gene matches: 8. The CDR3 is 14 residues long. Germline V gives CDR1 SNHLY, CDR2 FYNNEI. CDR3 amino acids: CASTQTSRAYEQYF. For the CDR3, the DNA is TGTGCCAGCACCCAGACTAGCCGTGCCTACGAGCAGTACTTC.

The chain combines TRBV3-1 (or the pseudogene TRBV3-2) with TRBJ2-1; D gene ambiguous. The germline V gene encodes CDR1 LGHDT and CDR2 YNNKEL (reference sequence). Trimming took 3 bases from V and 7 from J, leaving 13 bases between them. The CDR3 length is 14 residues. The CDR3 loop is CASSHYRLRNEQFF. The DNA for the CDR3 is TGTGCCAGCAGCCATTACCGACTCCGAAATGAGCAGTTCTTC.

This clone was observed a few times. V and J are TRBV18 and TRBJ2-1; 7 bases fit TRBD2. This CDR3 is 13 amino acids long. V lost 6 bases and J lost 7; bases outside the gene matches: 6. Germline CDR1 KGHSH, CDR2 LQKENI. In DNA, the CDR3 is TGTGCCAGCTCGGAGACTAGCCTTAATGAGCAGTTCTTC. Translating it yields CASSETSLNEQFF.

The chain joins TRBV7-9 to TRBJ2-2; 11 bases align to TRBD2. The germline CDR1 and CDR2 sequences are SEHNR and FQNEAQ (reference sequence). The CDR3 spans 16 residues. Unmatched junction bases numbered 3, after V lost 4 bases and J lost 2 bases. The CDR3 spells CASSSGLAVNTGELFF. Here the CDR3 DNA reads TGTGCCAGCAGCTCGGGACTAGCGGTTAACACCGGGGAGCTGTTTTTT.

J is TRBJ2-1 and V is TRBV5-1, with TRBD1 matching over 7 bases. In germline, CDR1 is SGHRS, CDR2 YFSETQ. The ends lost 9 bases at V and 5 bases at J; junction bases unmatched: 8. The CDR3 consists of 13 residues. The CDR3 region is CATSGQTNNEQFF. In DNA form, the CDR3 reads TGCGCCACCTCGGGACAGACAAACAATGAGCAGTTCTTC.

This clone has only a few counts. The chain employs TRBV5-1 and TRBJ2-7; D is undetermined. The length of the CDR3 is 18 residues. V lost 0 bases, J lost 3 bases, and 22 bases lay in between. The germline V gene encodes CDR1 SGHRS and CDR2 YFSETQ. Written as DNA, the CDR3 is TGCGCCAGCAGCTTGGGCGGAAAGCCACGCGGTTACGTCTACGAGCAGTACTTC. Translating gives CASSLGGKPRGYVYEQYF.